This T cell receptor beta chain was sequenced in a study of control samples from healthy donors and cancer patients. The CDR3 spans 16 residues. Germline trimming cut 1 base from V and 4 bases from J; bases unmatched to any gene: 9. Germline CDR1 is KGHSH and CDR2 is LQKENI. Libraries were prepared by immunoSEQ multiplex PCR; TCRdb keeps only in-frame clonotypes and omits some of them. The sample carries roughly 450,000 clones, around 90% recorded once. The chain couples TRBV18 to TRBJ1-2; 7 bases map to TRBD1. This TCR was sampled from a man in his forties or fifties with head and neck cancer. The sample was PBMCs. The CDR3 is CASSPRDTGQSYGYTF. Written as DNA, the CDR3 is TGTGCCAGCTCACCACGGGATACGGGACAGAGCTATGGCTACACCTTC. The whole variable domain, filled in from reference TRBV18 and TRBJ1-2, reads NAGVMQNPRHLVRRRGQEARLRCSPMKGHSHVYWYRQLPEEGLKFMVYLQKENIIDESGMPKERFSAEFPKEGPSILRIQQVVRGDSAAYFCASSPRDTGQSYGYTFGSGTRLTVV.